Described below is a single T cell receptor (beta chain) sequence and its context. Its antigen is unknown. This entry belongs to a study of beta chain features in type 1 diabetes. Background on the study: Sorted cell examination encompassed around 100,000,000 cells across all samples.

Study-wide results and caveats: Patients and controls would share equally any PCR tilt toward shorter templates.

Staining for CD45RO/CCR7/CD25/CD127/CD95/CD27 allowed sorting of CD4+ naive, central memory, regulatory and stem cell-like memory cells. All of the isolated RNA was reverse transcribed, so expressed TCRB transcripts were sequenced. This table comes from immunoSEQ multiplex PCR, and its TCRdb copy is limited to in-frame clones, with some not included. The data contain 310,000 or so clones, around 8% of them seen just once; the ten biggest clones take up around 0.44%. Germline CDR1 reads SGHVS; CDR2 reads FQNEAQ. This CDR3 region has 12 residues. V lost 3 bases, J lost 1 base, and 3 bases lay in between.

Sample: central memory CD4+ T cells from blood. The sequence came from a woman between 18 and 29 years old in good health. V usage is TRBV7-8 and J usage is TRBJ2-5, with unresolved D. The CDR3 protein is CASSLAQETQYF. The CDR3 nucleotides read TGTGCCAGCAGCTTGGCCCAAGAGACCCAGTACTTC.